Each of the 28 T cell receptor beta chains below was sequenced from the same sample in a study of T cell responses to AZD1222 COVID-19 vaccine. The method was immunoSEQ multiplex PCR; TCRdb's version includes in-frame clones alone and lacks a portion of them. The sample has 90,000 to 95,000 clones; about 88% are singletons. The material sequenced was peripheral blood, taken on day 0 of AZD1222 vaccination. All receptors derive from an adult in good health.

This chain joins TRBV7-8 and TRBJ1-4; D uncertain. V lost 1 base, J lost 0 bases, and 6 bases lay in between. This CDR3 comprises 15 residues. Per germline, CDR1 SGHVS and CDR2 FQNEAQ. In nucleotides, the CDR3 is TGTGCCAGCAGCTTAGGGTCTGCAACTAATGAAAAACTGTTTTTT. It encodes CASSLGSATNEKLFF. Combining the CDR3 with reference TRBV7-8 and TRBJ1-4 gives the whole variable domain GAGVSQSPRYKVAKRGQDVALRCDPISGHVSLFWYQQALGQGPEFLTYFQNEAQLDKSGLPSDRFFAERPEGSVSTLKIQRTQQEDSAVYLCASSLGSATNEKLFFGSGTQLSVL.

This chain links TRBV5-6 with TRBJ1-6; 7 bases fit TRBD1. The germline V gene has CDR1 SGHDT and CDR2 YYEEEE. This CDR3 has 16 residues. Germline trimming cut 3 bases from V and 10 bases from J; bases unmatched to any gene: 13. CDR3 bases: TGTGCCAGCAGCTGGGGACCGGGACAGCGGACCTCACCCCTCCACTTT. Protein product: CASSWGPGQRTSPLHF.

The gene calls are TRBV24-1 and TRBJ2-7; D ambiguous. Trimming removed 1 base at V and 7 bases at J, with 4 bases between. Per the germline V gene, CDR1 is KGHDR and CDR2 is SFDVKD. The CDR3 runs to 11 residues. Here the CDR3 DNA reads TGTGCCACCAGTGATTTTGGGGAGCAGTACTTC. It is translated as CATSDFGEQYF.

This clone was recorded only once. The gene calls are TRBV5-5 and TRBJ1-1; D gene uncertain. The CDR3 is 14 residues long. The germline V gene has CDR1 SGHKS and CDR2 YYEKEE (reference sequence). Trimming took 0 bases from V and 6 from J, leaving 12 bases between them. As DNA, the CDR3 is TGTGCCAGCAGCTTGGTCCCCGAGGTCTCTGAAGCTTTCTTT. As protein: CASSLVPEVSEAFF.

The chain joins TRBV6-4 to TRBJ2-3; 9 nucleotides line up with TRBD2. Germline CDR1 reads MRHNA; CDR2 reads SNTAGT. The CDR3 consists of 15 residues. V shed 6 bases, J shed 1 base, and the junction held 5 bases outside the gene matches. The DNA of the CDR3 is TGTGCCAGCAGAAGACTAGCGGACGGCACAGATACGCAGTATTTT. It codes for CASRRLADGTDTQYF.

The chain combines TRBV18 with TRBJ1-6; 8 bases are a match to TRBD1. V gave up 3 bases and J gave up 10 bases; unmatched junction bases: 8. Germline loops: CDR1 KGHSH, CDR2 LQKENI. The CDR3 has 15 residues. CDR3 sequence reads: CASSPSAGGESPLHF. In DNA form, the CDR3 reads TGTGCCAGCTCACCGTCGGCAGGGGGCGAATCACCCCTCCACTTT.

The chain links TRBV6-5 to TRBJ2-1, with D uncertain. Germline values: CDR1 MNHEY, CDR2 SVGAGI. The V gene lost 4 bases and the J gene lost 7 bases, with 14 bases spanning the gap. The CDR3 is 14 amino acids. CDR3 amino acids: CASSSPVLINEQFF. CDR3 coding DNA: TGTGCCAGCAGTTCTCCCGTGTTGATAAATGAGCAGTTCTTC.

The chain is built from TRBV27 and TRBJ2-7, with D possibly matching TRBD2 (5 bases). V gave up 3 bases and J gave up 3 bases, with 15 bases separating them. The CDR3 spans 15 residues. Germline V gene sequence: CDR1 MNHEY, CDR2 SMNVEV (reference sequence). The DNA for the CDR3 is TGTGCCAGCAGTTTTGGAAGCGGTGAGTACTACGAGCAGTACTTC. This translates into CASSFGSGEYYEQYF.

J is TRBJ2-7 and V is TRBV4-2; D is unresolved. V was trimmed by 0 bases and J by 0 bases, leaving 12 bases between them. The CDR3 is 16 residues long. From germline, CDR1 is LGHNA and CDR2 YNFKEQ. This CDR3 is CASSQEVPPSSYEQYF. The DNA for the CDR3 is TGTGCCAGCAGCCAAGAGGTCCCTCCTAGCTCCTACGAGCAGTACTTC.

This clone was seen once. The rearrangement uses TRBV6-2 or TRBV6-3 and TRBJ2-5; the D call may be TRBD1 or TRBD2 (6 bases each). The germline V gene encodes CDR1 MNHEY and CDR2 SVGEGT. The CDR3 is made up of 15 amino acids. The V and J ends lost 5 bases and 4 bases respectively, with 17 bases between them. CDR3 sequence (DNA): TGTGCCAGCAGTCTAGGTGTGGGGGGCAGAGAGACCCAGTACTTC. It codes for CASSLGVGGRETQYF.

The chain carries TRBV6-5 and TRBJ1-2; 7 bases match TRBD1. Trimming took 6 bases from V and 5 from J; bases not matched to a gene: 6. The CDR3 runs 13 residues. Germline V lookup: CDR1 MNHEY, CDR2 SVGAGI. The CDR3 DNA reads as TGTGCCAGCAGACGGGACAGACAGTATGGCTACACCTTC. It encodes CASRRDRQYGYTF.

The rearrangement joins TRBV2 to TRBJ1-5, with TRBD1 identical over 9 bases. This CDR3 has 14 residues. Germline V gene data show CDR1 as SNHLY and CDR2 as FYNNEI. The V and J ends lost 8 bases and 7 bases, in that order; junction bases with no gene match: 9. Here the CDR3 reads CASRFTGGWQPQHF. CDR3 nucleotide sequence: TGTGCCAGCCGATTTACAGGGGGCTGGCAGCCCCAGCATTTT.

The V call is TRBV9, the J call TRBJ1-3, with TRBD1 identical over 8 bases. J gave up 0 bases and V 4 bases, and 9 bases lay outside the gene matches. CDR1 SGDLS and CDR2 YYNGEE come from the germline V gene. There are 17 residues in the CDR3. Here the CDR3 DNA reads TGTGCCAGCAGCACCCAGGGGGCGGCAAGCTCTGGAAACACCATATATTTT. It specifies CASSTQGAASSGNTIYF.

This chain connects TRBV12-3 or TRBV12-4 to TRBJ2-3; TRBD1 is a possible D gene (5 bases). CDR3 length equals 12 residues. Trimming took 3 bases from V and 8 from J, leaving 9 bases between them. DNA of the CDR3: TGTGCCAGCAGTTTTACGCAGGGTACGCAGTATTTT. Translated: CASSFTQGTQYF.

The chain combines TRBV9 with TRBJ2-1; TRBD2 agrees at 9 bases. Germline-derived CDR1 and CDR2 are SGDLS and YYNGEE. V gave up 4 bases and J gave up 7 bases; unmatched junction bases: 9. CDR3 length: 15 amino acids. CDR3 region: CASSTSGGLTNEQFF. The CDR3 coding sequence is TGTGCCAGCAGCACGAGCGGGGGGCTGACGAATGAGCAGTTCTTC.

This chain connects TRBV4-3 to TRBJ2-7, with 10 nucleotides matching TRBD1. The CDR3 loop spans 14 amino acids. V shed 5 bases and J 7 bases; nucleotides not matched to a gene: 8. Germline V gene lookup returns CDR1 LGHNA and CDR2 YSLEER. The CDR3 protein is CASSVDRGRREQYF. The DNA for the CDR3 is TGCGCCAGCAGCGTCGACAGGGGGCGGCGGGAGCAGTACTTC.

The J gene is TRBJ1-6, the V gene TRBV7-9, with TRBD1 matching 9 bases. CDR1 is SEHNR and CDR2 is FQNEAQ in the germline V gene (reference sequence). The CDR3 is 16 residues long. V gave up 5 bases and J gave up 3 bases; unmatched junction bases: 5. In nucleotides, the CDR3 is TGTGCCAGCAGCCCCGAGACAGGGGGCTATAATTCACCCCTCCACTTT. Translating it yields CASSPETGGYNSPLHF.

The chain recombines TRBV7-2 with TRBJ2-1; D unresolved. Germline lookup yields CDR1 SGHTA and CDR2 FQGNSA. The CDR3 runs to 13 residues. Trimming cost V 4 bases and J 6 bases, with 10 bases left between them. The CDR3 DNA is TGTGCCAGCAGCTCGATCATAGCCAATGAGCAGTTCTTC. Translated: CASSSIIANEQFF.

A few counts support this clone. The chain employs TRBV19 and TRBJ1-1; D remains ambiguous. Trimming cost V 7 bases and J 0 bases, with 12 bases left between them. Germline lookup yields CDR1 LNHDA and CDR2 SQIVND (reference sequence). The CDR3 consists of 14 residues. This CDR3 reads CASTDNKMNTEAFF. The CDR3 nucleotides are TGTGCCAGTACGGATAACAAGATGAACACTGAAGCTTTCTTT.

V and J are TRBV9 and TRBJ1-5; D is possibly TRBD1 (5 bases). CDR3 size: 14 residues. Trimming cost V 4 bases and J 7 bases, with 15 bases left between them. Germline V gene data show CDR1 as SGDLS and CDR2 as YYNGEE. The CDR3: CASSPRWDPQPQHF. CDR3 nucleotide sequence: TGTGCCAGCAGCCCTCGGTGGGACCCCCAGCCCCAGCATTTT. Variable domain in full (rest from reference TRBV9 and TRBJ1-5): DSGVTQTPKHLITATGQRVTLRCSPRSGDLSVYWYQQSLDQGLQFLIQYYNGEERAKGNILERFSAQQFPDLHSELNLSSLELGDSALYFCASSPRWDPQPQHFGDGTRLSIL.

This chain links TRBV7-9 with TRBJ2-2, with 9 bases identical to TRBD1. CDR3 length: 16 residues. V was pared by 7 bases and J by 7 bases, with 13 bases of the junction left unmatched. CDR1 SEHNR and CDR2 FQNEAQ come from the germline V gene (reference sequence). The CDR3 reads CASMTETGGSDGELFF. The CDR3 coding sequence is TGTGCCAGCATGACGGAGACAGGGGGTTCGGACGGGGAGCTGTTTTTT.

The chain combines TRBV19 with TRBJ1-1, with a tentative D call TRBD1 (5 bases). Germline assignment: CDR1 LNHDA and CDR2 SQIVND (reference sequence). V was pared by 4 bases and J by 0 bases, with 18 bases between. This CDR3 is 17 amino acids long. The CDR3: CASSSLGQGTMNTEAFF. The CDR3, as DNA: TGTGCCAGTAGTAGCCTTGGGCAGGGAACCATGAACACTGAAGCTTTCTTT.

This rearrangement joins TRBV7-9 to TRBJ2-1, with 7 bases lining up with TRBD1. CDR3 length equals 15 residues. Germline trimming cut 5 bases from V and 1 base from J; bases unmatched to any gene: 5. The germline V gene encodes CDR1 SEHNR and CDR2 FQNEAQ (reference sequence). The CDR3 DNA reads as TGTGCCAGCAGCGTCCGGGACAGTTCCTACAATGAGCAGTTCTTC. This translates into CASSVRDSSYNEQFF.

The rearrangement uses TRBV24-1 and TRBJ2-1; D is possibly TRBD1 (5 bases). Between the trimmed V and J ends, which lost 4 bases and 4 bases, there was a span of 16 bases. The CDR3 length is 16 residues. Germline lookup yields CDR1 KGHDR and CDR2 SFDVKD. The CDR3 loop is CATSDHDARAYNEQFF. The CDR3 nucleotides are TGTGCCACCAGTGACCATGACGCCAGGGCTTACAATGAGCAGTTCTTC.

This clone has a single count. The chain has TRBV18 and TRBJ1-1, with 11 bases matching TRBD1. Trimming took 4 bases from V and 6 from J; bases not matched to a gene: 4. Germline-derived CDR1 and CDR2 are KGHSH and LQKENI. This CDR3 region has 14 residues. CDR3 amino acids: CASSQDRGPAEAFF. CDR3 DNA sequence: TGTGCCAGCTCACAGGACAGGGGGCCCGCTGAAGCTTTCTTT.

V usage is TRBV4-2 and J usage is TRBJ2-3, with 10 nucleotides matching TRBD1. Germline assignment: CDR1 LGHNA and CDR2 YNFKEQ. J gave up 6 bases and V 1 base, and 7 bases lay outside the gene matches. The CDR3 spans 16 residues. For the CDR3, the DNA is TGTGCCAGCAGCCAAGTAGGGACAGGGGCAGCCGATACGCAGTATTTT. Translation gives CASSQVGTGAADTQYF.

The rearrangement links TRBV4-2 to TRBJ1-1; D is undetermined. V gave up 0 bases and J gave up 7 bases, with 15 bases separating them. This CDR3 contains 15 residues. The germline V gene has CDR1 LGHNA and CDR2 YNFKEQ. This CDR3 is CASSQDLGGRSEAFF. DNA for the CDR3: TGTGCCAGCAGCCAAGATCTGGGCGGACGGAGTGAAGCTTTCTTT.

The chain recombines TRBV5-1 with TRBJ1-5, with 9 bases lining up with TRBD1. The germline gives CDR1 SGHRS, CDR2 YFSETQ. CDR3 length: 15 residues. V lost 4 bases and J lost 3; bases outside the gene matches: 5. The CDR3 bases are TGCGCCAGCAGCCGGACAGGGGACGACAATCAGCCCCAGCATTTT. This codes for CASSRTGDDNQPQHF.